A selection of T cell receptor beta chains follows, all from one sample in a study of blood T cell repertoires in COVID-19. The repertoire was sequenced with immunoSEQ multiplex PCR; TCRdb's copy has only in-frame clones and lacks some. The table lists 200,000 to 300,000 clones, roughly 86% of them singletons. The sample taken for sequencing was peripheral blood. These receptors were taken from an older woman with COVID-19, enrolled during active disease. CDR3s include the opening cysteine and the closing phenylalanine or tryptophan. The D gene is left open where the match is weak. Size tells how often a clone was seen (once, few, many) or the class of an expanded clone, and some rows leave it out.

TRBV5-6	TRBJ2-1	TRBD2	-	CASSYLPLAGGPATGEQFF	TGTGCCAGCAGCTACCTCCCGCTAGCGGGAGGGCCAGCCACAGGGGAGCAGTTCTTC
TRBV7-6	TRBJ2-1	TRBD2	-	CASSLARGTSGSYEQFF	TGTGCCAGCAGCTTAGCACGAGGGACTAGCGGGAGCTATGAGCAGTTCTTC
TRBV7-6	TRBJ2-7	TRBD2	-	CASSPRLAEETYEQYF	TGTGCCAGCAGCCCCCGACTAGCGGAAGAAACCTACGAGCAGTACTTC
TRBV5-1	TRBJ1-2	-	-	CASSLGRNYGYTF	TGCGCCAGCAGCTTGGGGCGGAACTATGGCTACACCTTC
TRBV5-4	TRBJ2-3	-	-	CASSLALPPGTQYF	TGTGCCAGCAGCTTGGCACTCCCCCCCGGTACGCAGTATTTT
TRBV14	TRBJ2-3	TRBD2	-	CASSLRTSGRVTDTQYF	TGTGCCAGCAGCCTACGGACTAGCGGGAGAGTCACAGATACGCAGTATTTT
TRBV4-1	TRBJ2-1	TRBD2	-	CASSRAGSGPHGQFF	TGCGCCAGCAGCAGAGCGGGATCGGGACCCCACGGGCAGTTCTTC
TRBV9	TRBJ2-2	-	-	CASSVVSGNTGELFF	TGTGCCAGCAGCGTAGTTAGCGGAAACACCGGGGAGCTGTTTTTT
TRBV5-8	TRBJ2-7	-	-	CASSFGSREQYF	TGTGCCAGCAGCTTTGGGAGTAGAGAGCAGTACTTC
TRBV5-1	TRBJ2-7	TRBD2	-	CARSSGGGPGYEQYF	TGCGCCCGCAGCAGCGGGGGGGGGCCCGGCTACGAGCAGTACTTC
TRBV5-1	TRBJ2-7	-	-	CASSLSAPLGTYEQYF	TGCGCCAGCAGCTTGTCGGCACCTCTGGGCACCTACGAGCAGTACTTC
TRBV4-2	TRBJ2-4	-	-	CASSQDPLVAGAKNIQYF	TGTGCCAGCAGCCAAGATCCCCTAGTGGCGGGAGCCAAAAACATTCAGTACTTC
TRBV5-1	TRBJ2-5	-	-	CASSDRSGETQYF	TGCGCCAGCAGCGACCGGTCGGGAGAGACCCAGTACTTC
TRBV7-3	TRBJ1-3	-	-	CASSLSGVPGNTIYF	TGTGCCAGCAGCTTATCGGGGGTTCCCGGAAACACCATATATTTT
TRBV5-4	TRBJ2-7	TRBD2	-	CASSGTSPYEQYF	TGTGCCAGCAGCGGGACTAGTCCCTACGAGCAGTACTTC
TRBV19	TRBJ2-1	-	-	CASSMGLARLGNEQFF	TGTGCCAGTAGTATGGGACTCGCGCGCTTGGGCAATGAGCAGTTCTTC
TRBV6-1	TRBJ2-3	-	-	CASSEVRGNTQYF	TGTGCCAGCAGTGAAGTCAGGGGTAATACGCAGTATTTT
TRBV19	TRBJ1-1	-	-	CASSPRSGALNTEAFF	TGTGCCAGTAGTCCGCGGTCAGGGGCCTTGAACACTGAAGCTTTCTTT
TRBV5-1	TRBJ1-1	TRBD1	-	CASSLRTGPNTEAFF	TGCGCCAGCAGCCTGCGGACAGGACCTAACACTGAAGCTTTCTTT
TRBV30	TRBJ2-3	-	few	CAWAPGHFTDTQYF	TGTGCCTGGGCACCGGGACATTTTACAGATACGCAGTATTTT
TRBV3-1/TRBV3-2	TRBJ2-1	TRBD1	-	CASSQGSGTGPYNEQFF	TGTGCCAGCAGCCAAGGTTCCGGGACAGGGCCCTACAATGAGCAGTTCTTC
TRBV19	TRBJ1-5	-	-	CASSTQRNQPQHF	TGTGCCAGTAGCACCCAGAGGAATCAGCCCCAGCATTTT
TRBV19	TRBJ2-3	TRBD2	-	CASSIGTSGLNTQYF	TGTGCCAGTAGTATCGGGACTAGCGGACTTAATACGCAGTATTTT
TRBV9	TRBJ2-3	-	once	CASSVEVRGTLTNARSTDTQYF	TGTGCCAGCAGCGTAGAAGTCCGGGGTACGCTTACAAATGCCAGAAGCACAGATACGCAGTATTTT
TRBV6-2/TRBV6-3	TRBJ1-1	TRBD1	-	CASSLGQGITEAFF	TGTGCCAGCAGTCTCGGACAGGGGATAACTGAAGCTTTCTTT
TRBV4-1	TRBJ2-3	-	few	CASSQRAGGSPGGTDTQYF	TGCGCCAGCAGCCAAAGGGCAGGGGGTTCCCCCGGAGGGACAGATACGCAGTATTTT
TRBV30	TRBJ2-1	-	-	CAWAESWSSYNEQFF	TGTGCCTGGGCGGAGAGCTGGAGCTCCTACAATGAGCAGTTCTTC
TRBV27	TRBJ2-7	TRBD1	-	CASSLFGQGASEQYF	TGTGCCAGCAGTTTATTTGGACAGGGGGCTAGCGAGCAGTACTTC
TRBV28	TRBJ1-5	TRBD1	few	CASSYLDRDNQPQHF	TGTGCCAGCAGTTACCTAGACAGGGACAATCAGCCCCAGCATTTT
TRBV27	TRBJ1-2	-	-	CASSSRGGNYGYTF	TGTGCCAGCAGTAGCCGGGGAGGGAACTATGGCTACACCTTC
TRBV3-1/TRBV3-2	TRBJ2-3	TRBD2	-	CASSRYSGSTDTQYF	TGTGCCAGCAGCCGCTATAGCGGGAGCACAGATACGCAGTATTTT
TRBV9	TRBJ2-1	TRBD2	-	CASSGVVPKAGISDNEQFF	TGTGCCAGCAGCGGCGTAGTACCAAAAGCGGGAATTTCCGACAATGAGCAGTTCTTC
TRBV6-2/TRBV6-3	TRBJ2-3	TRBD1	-	CASSLTGNTDTQYF	TGTGCCAGCAGCTTGACAGGGAACACAGATACGCAGTATTTT
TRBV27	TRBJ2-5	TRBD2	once	CASSRTSGYQETQYF	TGTGCCAGCAGTCGGACTAGCGGGTACCAAGAGACCCAGTACTTC
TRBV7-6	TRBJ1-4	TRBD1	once	CASSFRTGAFNEKLFF	TGTGCCAGCAGCTTTCGGACAGGCGCCTTTAATGAAAAACTGTTTTTT
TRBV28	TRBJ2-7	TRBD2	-	CASGTPGTSHEQYF	TGTGCCAGCGGGACACCCGGGACTAGTCACGAGCAGTACTTC
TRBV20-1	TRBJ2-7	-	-	CSASPGIFYEQYF	TGCAGTGCTAGTCCCGGGATTTTCTACGAGCAGTACTTC
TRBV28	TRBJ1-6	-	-	CASSTGTFYNSPLHF	TGTGCCAGCAGTACCGGGACATTTTATAATTCACCCCTCCACTTT
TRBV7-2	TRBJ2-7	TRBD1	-	CASSLAGTGLYEQYF	TGTGCCAGCAGCTTAGCGGGGACAGGGCTCTACGAGCAGTACTTC
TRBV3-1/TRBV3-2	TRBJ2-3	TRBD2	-	CASSPRLAGGADTQYF	TGTGCCAGCAGCCCACGACTAGCGGGGGGGGCAGATACGCAGTATTTT